The clone carrying this TCR beta chain turned up a few times. These data are taken from a study of T-cell reconstitution after alpha-beta-depleted transplantation in children. The CDR3 consists of 17 residues. Trimming at V came to 1 base and at J to 3 bases, leaving 7 bases not matched to a gene. Germline CDR1 is KGHDR and CDR2 is SFDVKD. It was with unique molecular identifiers that the TCRbeta library was prepared. TCRdb reprocessed the PCR reads via MiXCR and lists one record per CDR3 protein. The sample yields 360,000 or so distinct CDR3 sequences, 20% seen once. This clonotype was obtained from a human donor who donated a stem cell graft to a child with acute myeloid leukemia. This specimen was PBMCs from the stem cell graft donor, taken from the stem cell graft. The chain employs TRBV24-1 and TRBJ1-1; 10 positions match TRBD1. The CDR3 DNA sequence: TGTGCCACCAGTGATTTATCGGGACAGGGGTTCTACACTGAAGCTTTCTTT. This encodes CATSDLSGQGFYTEAFF.